The rows below give T cell receptor beta chains drawn from one sample of a study of CD8+CD57+ T cells in acquired aplastic anemia. TCRdb re-called the reads through MiXCR, storing one row per CDR3 protein. The table includes 200,000 to 250,000 distinct CDR3 sequences, over 55% detected once. The specimen sequenced was sorted CD4+, CD8+, or CD8+CD57+ T cells (not recorded which) from PBMCs. Source of these receptors: a human donor with aplastic anemia. Each CDR3 is given with its conserved first and last residue. Each record gives: J gene, D gene, V gene, clone size, CDR3 protein, CDR3 DNA. A D gene is named only where the DNA matches it firmly. Not all rows give a size; the values are once, few, many and, for expanded clones, a class.

J: TRBJ1-2; D: NA; V: TRBV7-2; size: NA; CDR3: CASSSLGGDNYGYTF; DNA: TGTGCCAGCAGCTCCCTTGGGGGAGACAACTATGGCTACACCTTC
J: TRBJ2-1; D: TRBD2; V: TRBV15; size: few; CDR3: CATSTRTSGDNEQFF; DNA: TGTGCCACCAGCACGCGGACTAGCGGAGACAATGAGCAGTTCTTC
J: TRBJ1-2; D: NA; V: TRBV4-1; size: few; CDR3: CASSQVSSDYGYTF; DNA: TGCGCCAGCAGCCAAGTTTCATCGGACTATGGCTACACCTTC
J: TRBJ1-1; D: NA; V: TRBV10-3; size: few; CDR3: CAITERPGVNTEAFF; DNA: TGTGCCATCACGGAACGCCCTGGGGTGAACACTGAAGCTTTCTTT
J: TRBJ2-2; D: TRBD1; V: TRBV19; size: NA; CDR3: CASSPGTGVRTGELFF; DNA: TGTGCCAGTAGTCCCGGGACAGGGGTCAGGACCGGGGAGCTGTTTTTT
J: TRBJ2-7; D: TRBD2; V: TRBV7-8; size: NA; CDR3: CASSLLAGMGEQYF; DNA: TGTGCCAGCAGCTTACTAGCGGGGATGGGAGAGCAGTACTTC
J: TRBJ2-2; D: TRBD1; V: TRBV10-1; size: once; CDR3: CASARDRGLVTGELFF; DNA: TGCGCCAGCGCCAGGGACAGGGGGCTGGTCACCGGGGAGCTGTTTTTT
J: TRBJ1-5; D: NA; V: TRBV12-3/TRBV12-4; size: NA; CDR3: CASSLDLGGYSNQPQHF; DNA: TGTGCCAGCAGTTTAGATCTAGGAGGCTATAGCAATCAGCCCCAGCATTTT
J: TRBJ2-3; D: NA; V: TRBV9; size: NA; CDR3: CASSVGVGASTDTQYF; DNA: TGTGCCAGCAGCGTAGGAGTGGGGGCCAGCACAGATACGCAGTATTTT
J: TRBJ2-7; D: TRBD2; V: TRBV10-3; size: few; CDR3: CAISPGTSGSEQYF; DNA: TGTGCCATCAGCCCCGGGACTAGCGGGAGCGAGCAGTACTTC
J: TRBJ2-1; D: TRBD2; V: TRBV20-1; size: NA; CDR3: CSARGAGTSGVF; DNA: TGCAGTGCTAGAGGCGCCGGGACTAGCGGGGTCTTC
J: TRBJ2-7; D: NA; V: TRBV2; size: NA; CDR3: CASRTGYYEQYF; DNA: TGTGCCAGCAGGACGGGGTACTACGAGCAGTACTTC
J: TRBJ2-7; D: NA; V: TRBV20-1; size: once; CDR3: CSARSSLSYEQYF; DNA: TGCAGTGCTAGGTCTAGCCTCTCCTACGAGCAGTACTTC
J: TRBJ2-2; D: NA; V: TRBV24-1; size: NA; CDR3: CATSDIGNTGELFF; DNA: TGTGCCACCAGTGACATTGGGAACACCGGGGAGCTGTTTTTT
J: TRBJ2-7; D: NA; V: TRBV7-9; size: many; CDR3: CASSLGDEQYF; DNA: TGTGCCAGCAGTTTAGGGGACGAGCAGTACTTC
J: TRBJ2-1; D: NA; V: TRBV24-1; size: NA; CDR3: CATSDGSGNEQFF; DNA: TGTGCCACCAGTGACGGGTCCGGCAATGAGCAGTTCTTC
J: TRBJ2-3; D: NA; V: TRBV7-3; size: NA; CDR3: CASSSGQSTQYF; DNA: TGTGCCAGCAGCTCGGGGCAGAGTACGCAGTATTTT
J: TRBJ1-1; D: TRBD1; V: TRBV7-6; size: NA; CDR3: CASSNGQGSTEAFF; DNA: TGTGCCAGCAGCAACGGACAGGGGAGCACTGAAGCTTTCTTT
J: TRBJ2-1; D: TRBD1; V: TRBV15; size: NA; CDR3: CATGQGFYNEQFF; DNA: TGTGCCACCGGACAGGGATTCTACAATGAGCAGTTCTTC
J: TRBJ1-4; D: NA; V: TRBV15; size: NA; CDR3: CATSSSRSGQGLNEQFFGLFF; DNA: NA
J: TRBJ2-7; D: NA; V: TRBV19; size: NA; CDR3: CASSYGAAGHYEQYF; DNA: TGTGCCAGTAGTTATGGAGCGGCCGGTCACTACGAGCAGTACTTC
J: TRBJ1-1; D: NA; V: TRBV19; size: NA; CDR3: CASRSRENTEAFF; DNA: TGTGCCAGTAGGTCCCGAGAGAACACTGAAGCTTTCTTT
J: TRBJ2-7; D: TRBD1; V: TRBV9; size: NA; CDR3: CASSEGTGPYEQYF; DNA: TGTGCCAGCAGCGAGGGGACAGGCCCCTACGAGCAGTACTTC
J: TRBJ2-6; D: TRBD2; V: TRBV3-1; size: once; CDR3: CASNLAGVVNGANVLTF; DNA: TGTGCCAGCAACCTAGCGGGGGTTGTTAATGGGGCCAACGTCCTGACTTTC
J: TRBJ2-3; D: TRBD2; V: TRBV6-1; size: NA; CDR3: CASRLFSGELTTDTQYF; DNA: TGTGCCAGCAGACTCTTTAGCGGGGAGCTAACCACAGATACGCAGTATTTT
J: TRBJ2-7; D: TRBD1; V: TRBV5-5; size: NA; CDR3: CASRGTGKPYEQYF; DNA: TGTGCCAGCAGGGGGACAGGGAAACCCTACGAGCAGTACTTC
J: TRBJ2-7; D: NA; V: TRBV24-1; size: NA; CDR3: CATSDEKGGEQYF; DNA: TGTGCCACCAGTGATGAGAAGGGGGGCGAGCAGTACTTC
J: TRBJ1-4; D: TRBD1; V: TRBV14; size: NA; CDR3: CASSQGPAGGEKLFF; DNA: TGTGCCAGCAGCCAAGGACCCGCAGGGGGCGAAAAACTGTTTTTT
J: TRBJ2-7; D: NA; V: TRBV7-3; size: NA; CDR3: CASSTSRGEQYF; DNA: TGTGCCAGCAGCACCAGCCGCGGTGAGCAGTACTTC
J: TRBJ2-1; D: NA; V: TRBV5-1; size: NA; CDR3: CASRMSVSSYNEQFF; DNA: TGCGCCAGCAGGATGAGCGTGAGCTCTTACAATGAGCAGTTCTTC
J: TRBJ2-1; D: NA; V: TRBV7-9; size: NA; CDR3: CASSATSNEQFF; DNA: TGTGCCAGCAGCGCTACTAGCAATGAGCAGTTCTTC
J: TRBJ1-1; D: NA; V: TRBV20-1; size: NA; CDR3: CSARVSGFMNTEAFF; DNA: TGCAGTGCTAGAGTCTCGGGTTTCATGAACACTGAAGCTTTCTTT